This T cell receptor (beta chain) was recovered during a study of blood T cell repertoires in COVID-19 (TCRdb year 2020). As for the study more broadly: Collaborator samples came from the United States, Italy and Spain and covered acute and convalescent phases of COVID-19. Subjects who had been exposed to COVID-19, were actively infected with it, or had recovered from it provided the deeply sampled blood TCRbeta repertoires that made up the dataset. HLA class I and class II types, where available, came from metadata supplied by the sample provider rather than from assay-based typing. The material from the prospective study consisted of cDNA or gDNA derived from T cells, B-cell-depleted T cells, or PBMCs. Nearly every sample came with metadata listing a de-identified subject ID, COVID-19 status, age in years and sex. The samples were drawn from two sources: the first 160 participants of the ongoing ImmuneRACE study, and fewer than 1,500 subjects contributed by 6 global collaborators. The repertoires were made available in a free public database intended to serve as a resource for research on the immune response to SARS-CoV-2.

TCRbeta CDR3 regions were amplified from genomic DNA using the immunoSEQ Assay, a bias-controlled multiplex PCR. As for how the authors treated the data: The number of nucleated cells in each sample was estimated from the amplification of reference gene primers within the assay. Sequence reads were collapsed and filtered to measure the absolute abundance of every unique TCRbeta CDR3 rearrangement. For each sample, productive Simpson clonality was calculated as the square root of Simpson's diversity index across productive rearrangements. As stored in TCRdb, this immuneACCESS dataset retains in-frame rearrangements with V and J assigned. A fraction of the clones does not appear; measured against another copy, unresolved V genes explain less than half of the discrepancy, and the remainder lacks a known reason. D and trimming come from the DNA, and the V and J calls and clone size come from that table. For this sample there are just over 60,000 clones; approximately 80% appear just once. The ten largest make up 15% to 25% of the sample.

Study-level results and caveats: Clinical and demographic metadata were provided uncurated, with the amount varying by source and participant.

The junction shows trimming of 6 bases on V and 4 bases on J, and the gene matches do not reach 8 bases of it. There are 14 amino acids in the CDR3, from cysteine to phenylalanine inclusive. Only the CDR3 portion is preserved as DNA: 42 bases, with reading frame beginning at the first base. CDR1 MNHEY and CDR2 SVGAGI are derived from the germline V gene. To note about this clone: Its antigen is unknown. The record has no base qualities; no much larger clone is one base away.

One collaborating source in Seattle enrolled patients while the patients were actively infected and followed the patients over time throughout the course of disease. The collaborating institutions used their own protocols to collect whole blood in K2EDTA tubes. Collaborator samples were shipped for TCRbeta analysis as frozen whole blood, isolated PBMCs, or DNA extracted from either sample type. This clonotype originated in a young man with COVID-19, enrolled during active disease. Sequencing was performed on peripheral blood. The chain employs TRBV6-5 and TRBJ1-1; 7 bases in between match TRBD1. The nucleotide sequence reads as follows: TGTGCCAGCAGGACAGGGAACGGTATCACTGAAGCTTTCTTT. It is translated as CASRTGNGITEAFF.